This TCR beta chain comes out of a study of blood T cell repertoires in COVID-19. The wider study: Sites in the United States, Italy and Spain provided acute and convalescent COVID-19 samples. PBMCs, B-cell-depleted T cells, or T cells provided the cDNA or gDNA that made up the material.

The V gene lost 4 bases and the J gene lost 3 bases, with 10 bases spanning the gap. This CDR3 comprises 14 residues. Germline CDR1 and CDR2: MGHRA and YSYEKL. In the authors' methods: Amplification from reference gene primers served as the basis for estimated nucleated cell counts. Using immunoSEQ multiplex PCR, the repertoire was profiled, and TCRdb retains in-frame clones only, with some absent. The V and J calls and clone size are taken from that table; D and trimming were inferred from the DNA. The repertoire holds over 60,000 clones, with 70% to 90% as singletons. V gene TRBV4-1 combines with J gene TRBJ2-1; possibly TRBD1 for D (6 bases). What was sequenced was peripheral blood. The clonotype originates from a woman older than 75 with active COVID-19. The CDR3: CASSPGVFYNEQFF. The CDR3 nucleotides read TGCGCCAGCAGCCCAGGGGTATTCTACAATGAGCAGTTCTTC.